These 16 T cell receptor beta chains came from one sample sequenced in a study of T cell responses to AZD1222 COVID-19 vaccine. Using immunoSEQ multiplex PCR, the repertoire was profiled, and TCRdb retains in-frame clones only, with some absent. Of over 150,000 clones listed, about 90% were seen once; the top ten hold 4% to 5.5%. This material consisted of peripheral blood, taken on day 0 of MenACWY control vaccination. The receptors were sampled from an adult in good health.

The genes are TRBV7-2 and TRBJ1-5; the D is unclear. The CDR3 is 13 amino acids. Trimming cost V 3 bases and J 1 base, with 4 bases left between them. Germline V gene data show CDR1 as SGHTA and CDR2 as FQGNSA. The CDR3 region is CASSFSSNQPQHF. DNA of the CDR3: TGTGCCAGCAGCTTTTCCAGCAATCAGCCCCAGCATTTT.

This clone turned up a few times. The J gene is TRBJ2-3, the V gene TRBV7-3; D remains unclear. Trimming took off 2 bases at V and 3 bases at J, with 15 bases between the two ends. The CDR3 sequence is 16 residues long. Germline loops: CDR1 SGHTA, CDR2 FQGTGA. CDR3 coding DNA: TGTGCCAGCAGCTTAGAAGGGCGCAGCGAGACAGATACGCAGTATTTT. Protein sequence: CASSLEGRSETDTQYF.

This chain links TRBV2 with TRBJ2-1; the match to TRBD1 covers 8 bases. The CDR3 covers 14 residues. Per germline, CDR1 SNHLY and CDR2 FYNNEI. The V and J ends lost 7 bases and 6 bases, in that order; junction bases with no gene match: 8. CDR3 coding DNA: TGTGCCAGCAAGCTTCTACAGGGGGTCAATGAGCAGTTCTTC. The encoded protein is CASKLLQGVNEQFF.

The chain joins TRBV9 to TRBJ1-1, with TRBD1 identical over 8 bases. CDR3 size: 14 residues. Trimming cost V 3 bases and J 4 bases; bases outside gene matches: 5. CDR1 is SGDLS, CDR2 YYNGEE, per germline. Written as DNA, the CDR3 is TGTGCCAGCAGCGCGGACAGGGCATCCACTGAAGCTTTCTTT. It codes for CASSADRASTEAFF.

This clone was seen more than once but under ten times. The chain is built from TRBV21-1 and TRBJ1-1; the DNA was not used to check the table's D call, TRBD1. TRBV21-1 is noted as a pseudogene. The CDR3 consists of 14 residues. CDR3 amino acids: CASSPGTGNTEAFF. In nucleotides, the CDR3 is TGTGCCAGCAGCCCCGGGACAGGTAACACTGAAGCTTTCTTT.

The chain carries TRBV4-3 and TRBJ2-2; tentatively, D is TRBD2 (5 bases). V lost 4 bases, J lost 0 bases, and 9 bases lay in between. Per germline, CDR1 LGHNA and CDR2 YSLEER. The CDR3 runs 15 residues. The chain's CDR3 is CASSPGVTNTGELFF. The CDR3 DNA reads as TGCGCCAGCAGCCCCGGGGTGACGAACACCGGGGAGCTGTTTTTT.

J is TRBJ2-7 and V is TRBV13; perhaps D is TRBD1 or TRBD2 (5 bases each). V was trimmed by 5 bases and J by 2 bases, leaving 19 bases between them. This CDR3 contains 16 residues. CDR1 is PRHDT, CDR2 FYEKMQ, per germline (reference sequence). This chain's CDR3 is CASSAGGGRGPYEQYF. The CDR3 region has the DNA TGTGCCAGCAGCGCCGGTGGGGGAAGAGGGCCCTACGAGCAGTACTTC.

V is TRBV28 and J is TRBJ2-3; no clear D. CDR1 and CDR2 from the germline V gene are MDHEN and SYDVKM. Trimming left V 9 bases short and J 3 bases short, with 10 bases between. CDR3 length equals 12 residues. The CDR3 loop is CASNRATDTQYF. The CDR3 nucleotides read TGTGCCAGTAATAGGGCGACAGATACGCAGTATTTT.

The rearrangement joins TRBV15 to TRBJ1-1, with D hard to call. V shed 0 bases and J shed 4 bases, with 6 bases lying between them. Germline loops: CDR1 LNHNV, CDR2 YYDKDF (reference sequence). CDR3 size: 13 residues. For the CDR3, the DNA is TGTGCCACCAGCAGAGAGGGGAGCACTGAAGCTTTCTTT. It encodes CATSREGSTEAFF.

This chain joins TRBV28 and TRBJ2-7; no clear D. Per the germline V gene, CDR1 is MDHEN and CDR2 is SYDVKM. The CDR3 covers 15 residues. V lost 0 bases, J lost 6 bases, and 15 bases lay in between. CDR3 nucleotide sequence: TGTGCCAGCAGTTTATGGAAAGGACGGCTCCGCGAGCAGTACTTC. Its translation is CASSLWKGRLREQYF.

The chain recombines TRBV20-1 with TRBJ2-3; no firm D call. Germline V gene sequence: CDR1 DFQATT, CDR2 SNEGSKA (reference sequence). The V end lost 3 bases, the J end lost 0 bases, and 13 bases lay between the germline ends. This CDR3 region has 15 residues. CDR3 bases: TGCAGTGCTAGTCCCTTGACCCCTAGCACAGATACGCAGTATTTT. Protein sequence: CSASPLTPSTDTQYF.

The chain couples TRBV28 to TRBJ2-1; a possible D gene is TRBD1 (6 bases). The length of the CDR3 is 11 residues. From germline, CDR1 is MDHEN and CDR2 SYDVKM. With 8 bases removed from V and 7 bases from J, the gap between germline ends came to 9 bases. The CDR3 is CASAGQNEQFF. The CDR3 DNA sequence: TGTGCCAGCGCTGGACAGAATGAGCAGTTCTTC.

This clone was counted ten times or more. The V and J genes are TRBV6-5 and TRBJ1-2; D may be TRBD1 (5 bases). The germline V gene has CDR1 MNHEY and CDR2 SVGAGI. The CDR3 length is 13 residues. V was cut by 3 bases and J by 8 bases, with 13 bases left in between. The CDR3 spells CASSYQGRRGYTF. CDR3 DNA: TGTGCCAGCAGTTATCAGGGACGCAGGGGCTACACCTTC.

The chain is built from TRBV14 and TRBJ2-4; D unresolved. This CDR3 contains 17 residues. Germline V gene lookup returns CDR1 SGHDN and CDR2 FVKESK. The germline V and J ends were trimmed by 1 base and 3 bases, with 16 bases remaining between them. CDR3 nucleotide sequence: TGTGCCAGCAGCCAAGTCGCAGCACATACAGTCAAAAACATTCAGTACTTC. This gives the protein CASSQVAAHTVKNIQYF.

The chain joins TRBV7-8 to TRBJ2-7; no reliable D call. The CDR3 is made up of 12 amino acids. Germline lookup yields CDR1 SGHVS and CDR2 FQNEAQ. V was pared by 2 bases and J by 3 bases, with 5 bases between. The CDR3 DNA follows: TGTGCCAGCAGCTTAAATGGCTACGAGCAGTACTTC. The encoded protein is CASSLNGYEQYF.

The rearrangement joins TRBV28 to TRBJ2-6, with D perhaps matching TRBD1 (6 bases). The germline V gene encodes CDR1 MDHEN and CDR2 SYDVKM. CDR3 length: 16 residues. Trimming stripped 3 bases from V and 2 bases from J, with 11 bases between. In DNA, the CDR3 is TGTGCCAGCAGTTTCCCCTACAGGGCTGGGGCCAACGTCCTGACTTTC. Residues: CASSFPYRAGANVLTF.